The 30 T cell receptor beta chains below were found in one sample sequenced in a study of OX40 agonist ivuxolimab in advanced cancers. The assay was immunoSEQ multiplex PCR, and TCRdb's table has in-frame clones only and misses some. The table records 55,000 to 85,000 clones, 70% to 90% of them present only once. This specimen was CD4+ or CD8+ T cells sorted from blood, taken in a trial of the OX40 agonist ivuxolimab. The source of these receptors is an adult with an advanced solid tumor such as melanoma, head and neck, liver or kidney cancer.

This chain uses TRBV5-6 with TRBJ2-7; a possible D gene is TRBD1 (6 bases). Trimming took off 4 bases at V and 3 bases at J, with 17 bases between the two ends. Germline V gene data show CDR1 as SGHDT and CDR2 as YYEEEE. The CDR3 is made up of 15 amino acids. The CDR3 protein is CASSGTGDTRYEQYF. CDR3 nucleotide sequence: TGTGCCAGCAGCGGGACCGGGGACACCCGCTACGAGCAGTACTTC.

Worth noting for this clone: The sample holds other DNA sequences that translate to the same CDR3. The V call is TRBV9, the J call TRBJ2-7; D not resolved. Germline loops: CDR1 SGDLS, CDR2 YYNGEE. The CDR3 extends over 15 amino acids. V was clipped by 0 bases and J by 3 bases, with 13 bases between them. The CDR3 region has the DNA TGTGCCAGCAGCGTAGAACCGGTTTCTGACTACGAGCAGTACTTC. This codes for CASSVEPVSDYEQYF.

The V and J genes are TRBV11-2 and TRBJ2-5; no definite D call. The CDR3 runs 12 residues. Per the germline V gene, CDR1 is SGHAT and CDR2 is FQNNGV. V lost 5 bases and J lost 5, with 9 bases in between. The CDR3 DNA follows: TGTGCCAGCAGCGATACACGGGAGACCCAGTACTTC. Translating it yields CASSDTRETQYF.

The CDR3 spells CASGQGMGYGYTF. DNA for the CDR3: TGTGCCAGCGGGCAGGGTATGGGCTATGGCTACACCTTC. V gene TRBV7-2 combines with J gene TRBJ1-2, with D tentatively TRBD1 (5 bases). V dropped 8 bases and J dropped 4 bases, with 14 bases sitting between them. Germline V lookup: CDR1 SGHTA, CDR2 FQGNSA. The CDR3 has 13 amino acids.

This clone has only one observation. The rearrangement joins TRBV11-2 to TRBJ2-1; no firm D call. The CDR3 has 16 residues. Germline-derived CDR1 and CDR2 are SGHAT and FQNNGV. Trimming removed 1 base at V and 1 base at J, with 11 bases between. CDR3 sequence (DNA): TGTGCCAGCAGCTTAGGCCAGAGGCGTTCCTACAATGAGCAGTTCTTC. Translation gives CASSLGQRRSYNEQFF.

V and J are TRBV7-3 and TRBJ2-1; 12 bases fit TRBD1. Germline loops: CDR1 SGHTA, CDR2 FQGTGA. The CDR3 runs 17 residues. J was trimmed by 8 bases and V by 4 bases; bases with no gene match: 12. The CDR3 sequence: CASSSQGRDRGRYEQFF. CDR3 coding DNA: TGTGCCAGCAGCTCCCAGGGTCGGGACAGGGGGCGTTATGAGCAGTTCTTC. The full variable domain, its missing parts supplied by reference TRBV7-3 and TRBJ2-1, is GAGVSQTPSNKVTEKGKYVELRCDPISGHTALYWYRQSLGQGPEFLIYFQGTGAADDSGLPNDRFFAVRPEGSVSTLKIQRTERGDSAVYLCASSSQGRDRGRYEQFFGPGTRLTVL.

The genes are TRBV7-2 and TRBJ2-1, with 9 bases fitting TRBD1. The CDR3 runs to 15 residues. The trim removed 5 bases at V and 7 bases at J, leaving 9 bases unmatched. CDR1 is SGHTA, CDR2 FQGNSA, per germline. The CDR3 DNA reads TGTGCCAGCAGCGATAATTACAGGGGGCGTAATGAGCAGTTCTTC. The encoded protein is CASSDNYRGRNEQFF.

The gene calls are TRBV12-2 and TRBJ2-3; the table's D call, TRBD1, has no DNA check behind it. TRBV12-2 is deemed a pseudogene. This CDR3 has 18 amino acids. DNA of the CDR3: TGTGCAAGTCGCTTTAGCCCCCCGAACAGGCGCCCCACAGATACGCAGTATTTT. Residues: CASRFSPPNRRPTDTQYF.

To note about this clone: A junction end diverges from the germline sequence, so it may reflect a read error. The chain links TRBV7-7 to TRBJ2-2; possible D gene TRBD2, 6 bases. The CDR3 loop spans 15 amino acids. In germline, CDR1 is SSHAT, CDR2 FNYEAQ (reference sequence). The CDR3 nucleotides read TGTGCTAGCAGCTTAGTGGGGGGGAACACCGGGGAGCTGTTTTTT. Its translation is CASSLVGGNTGELFF.

This clone was counted a few times. The chain joins TRBV5-1 to TRBJ2-5; 7 bases agree with TRBD1. Germline V gene lookup returns CDR1 SGHRS and CDR2 YFSETQ. With V trimmed by 4 bases and J by 2 bases, 5 bases remained unmatched. CDR3 length equals 14 residues. The CDR3 DNA reads TGCGCCAGCAGCCCGGGACAGATACAAGAGACCCAGTACTTC. Protein product: CASSPGQIQETQYF. The whole variable domain, filled in from reference TRBV5-1 and TRBJ2-5, reads KAGVTQTPRYLIKTRGQQVTLSCSPISGHRSVSWYQQTPGQGLQFLFEYFSETQRNKGNFPGRFSGRQFSNSRSEMNVSTLELGDSALYLCASSPGQIQETQYFGPGTRLLVL.

The chain carries TRBV10-3 and TRBJ1-1; D remains unclear. With 4 bases removed from V and 8 bases from J, the gap between germline ends came to 8 bases. There are 11 residues in the CDR3. CDR1 is ENHRY and CDR2 is SYGVKD in the germline V gene. The CDR3 region is CAISGVGEAFF. CDR3 in DNA: TGTGCCATCAGTGGGGTCGGAGAAGCTTTCTTT.

Here the CDR3 DNA reads TGTGCCAGCAGCACGAGACAGGGGGCAGGGGAGACCCAGTACTTC. Encoded protein: CASSTRQGAGETQYF. J is TRBJ2-5 and V is TRBV5-6; 10 bases agree with TRBD1. The germline V gene encodes CDR1 SGHDT and CDR2 YYEEEE. The trim removed 4 bases at V and 5 bases at J, leaving 8 bases unmatched. CDR3 length equals 15 residues.

This clone was recorded only once. The same CDR3 arises from other DNA sequences in this sample as well. The V gene is TRBV5-1, the J gene TRBJ2-5; the D is unclear. CDR3 size: 11 residues. CDR1 is SGHRS and CDR2 is YFSETQ in the germline V gene. V was trimmed by 4 bases and J by 2 bases, leaving 3 bases between them. CDR3 bases: TGCGCCAGCAGCCTGCAAGAGACCCAGTACTTC. Residues: CASSLQETQYF.

This rearrangement joins TRBV6-6 to TRBJ1-6; 7 bases align to TRBD1. The CDR3 length is 14 residues. The germline CDR1 and CDR2 sequences are MNHNY and SVGAGI (reference sequence). The CDR3 reads CAYLAGTVNSPLHF. The CDR3 nucleotides are TGTGCATACTTAGCCGGGACAGTCAATTCACCCCTCCACTTT.

V gene TRBV2 combines with J gene TRBJ1-2; D unclear. Trimming pared 3 bases from V and 2 bases from J, leaving 16 bases between. This CDR3 contains 16 residues. Germline V gene sequence: CDR1 SNHLY, CDR2 FYNNEI. CDR3 amino acids: CASSDGWPSANYGYTF. The CDR3 nucleotides are TGTGCCAGCAGTGATGGGTGGCCGTCCGCCAACTATGGCTACACCTTC.

The chain has TRBV20-1 and TRBJ1-2; D gene uncertain. The CDR3 contains 11 residues. V gave up 6 bases and J gave up 0 bases, with 5 bases separating them. Germline-derived CDR1 and CDR2 are DFQATT and SNEGSKA (reference sequence). The CDR3 reads CSARPNYGYTF. DNA of the CDR3: TGCAGTGCCAGACCTAACTATGGCTACACCTTC.

This clone has only one observation. The chain employs TRBV25-1 and TRBJ2-7; D is possibly TRBD1 or TRBD2 (7 bases each). The V end lost 3 bases, the J end lost 4 bases, and 13 bases lay between the germline ends. Germline CDR1 MGHDK, CDR2 SYGVNS. The CDR3 sequence is 14 residues long. The CDR3, as DNA: TGTGCCAGCAGTGACCCAGGGGGGGCTTACGAGCAGTACTTC. Translation: CASSDPGGAYEQYF.

The table lists this clone with a count of one. The genes are TRBV9 and TRBJ2-7; 9 nucleotides match TRBD1. Germline CDR1 reads SGDLS; CDR2 reads YYNGEE. The CDR3 sequence is 13 residues long. Trimming cost V 4 bases and J 5 bases; bases outside gene matches: 4. The chain's CDR3 is CASSLGDRDEQYF. CDR3 nucleotide sequence: TGTGCCAGCAGCCTAGGGGACAGGGACGAGCAGTACTTC.

The V call is TRBV15, the J call TRBJ2-2; 9 bases are shared with TRBD1. This CDR3 contains 20 residues. CDR1 is LNHNV, CDR2 YYDKDF, per germline (reference sequence). Losses at the gene ends were 0 bases for V and 0 bases for J; bases not matched to a gene: 11. CDR3 sequence (DNA): TGTGCCACCAGCAGAGAAGTGAGGGGACAGGGACCCTCGAACACCGGGGAGCTGTTTTTT. Its protein is CATSREVRGQGPSNTGELFF. Together with reference TRBV15 and TRBJ2-2, the CDR3 gives the full variable domain: DAMVIQNPRYQVTQFGKPVTLSCSQTLNHNVMYWYQQKSSQAPKLLFHYYDKDFNNEADTPDNFQSRRPNTSFCFLDIRSPGLGDTAMYLCATSREVRGQGPSNTGELFFGEGSRLTVL.

The genes are TRBV7-6 and TRBJ1-4; 7 bases line up with TRBD1. J lost 4 bases, V lost 1 base, and 3 bases had no gene match. This CDR3 has 15 amino acids. The germline gives CDR1 SGHVS, CDR2 FNYEAQ. In nucleotides, the CDR3 is TGTGCCAGCAGCTTAGTAGGACAGGTTAATGAAAAACTGTTTTTT. Encoded protein: CASSLVGQVNEKLFF.

This clone was picked up one time. J is TRBJ2-3 and V is TRBV5-1; D is undetermined. CDR3 size: 14 residues. From germline, CDR1 is SGHRS and CDR2 YFSETQ. V lost 0 bases and J 2 bases, leaving 7 bases between the germline ends. In nucleotides, the CDR3 is TGCGCCAGCAGCTTGGGGAGAACCACAGATACGCAGTATTTT. Protein: CASSLGRTTDTQYF. Supplemented by reference TRBV5-1 and TRBJ2-3, the full variable domain reads KAGVTQTPRYLIKTRGQQVTLSCSPISGHRSVSWYQQTPGQGLQFLFEYFSETQRNKGNFPGRFSGRQFSNSRSEMNVSTLELGDSALYLCASSLGRTTDTQYFGPGTRLTVL.

V gene TRBV27 combines with J gene TRBJ2-3, with D tentatively TRBD2 (5 bases). The germline V gene encodes CDR1 MNHEY and CDR2 SMNVEV (reference sequence). This CDR3 has 16 residues. V was pared by 0 bases and J by 1 base, with 11 bases between. This CDR3 reads CASSLSVTTRTDTQYF. Here the CDR3 DNA reads TGTGCCAGCAGTTTATCGGTGACTACTCGCACAGATACGCAGTATTTT.

This clone has just one count. The rearrangement links TRBV19 to TRBJ1-2; D is unresolved. Germline V gives CDR1 LNHDA, CDR2 SQIVND (reference sequence). The V gene lost 0 bases and the J gene lost 6 bases, with 11 bases spanning the gap. This CDR3 is built from 14 residues. In nucleotides, the CDR3 is TGTGCCAGTAGTATAGACATCCCTACCAATGGCTACACCTTC. The encoded protein is CASSIDIPTNGYTF.

This chain connects TRBV5-1 to TRBJ1-5; weak D call: TRBD1 (6 bases). The V end was cut by 4 bases, the J end by 5 bases, with 13 bases between. The length of the CDR3 is 14 residues. Germline CDR1 and CDR2: SGHRS and YFSETQ. The CDR3 DNA follows: TGCGCCAGCAGCGCAGGGACACCTGATCAGCCCCAGCATTTT. It specifies CASSAGTPDQPQHF. Using reference TRBV5-1 and TRBJ1-5 for the parts outside the CDR3, the full variable domain is KAGVTQTPRYLIKTRGQQVTLSCSPISGHRSVSWYQQTPGQGLQFLFEYFSETQRNKGNFPGRFSGRQFSNSRSEMNVSTLELGDSALYLCASSAGTPDQPQHFGDGTRLSIL.

The genes are TRBV5-1 and TRBJ1-3, with D perhaps TRBD1 (5 bases). This CDR3 spans 14 amino acids. Per the germline V gene, CDR1 is SGHRS and CDR2 is YFSETQ. The V and J ends lost 4 bases and 3 bases respectively, with 11 bases between them. The CDR3 reads CASSRDSFGNTIYF. DNA of the CDR3: TGCGCCAGCAGCCGTGACAGCTTTGGAAACACCATATATTTT.

V usage is TRBV15 and J usage is TRBJ2-3; no reliable D call. Germline V lookup: CDR1 LNHNV, CDR2 YYDKDF (reference sequence). V lost 0 bases, J lost 0 bases, and 10 bases lay in between. This CDR3 region has 16 residues. The CDR3 DNA sequence: TGTGCCACCAGCAGAGATGGGCAGTCTAGCACAGATACGCAGTATTTT. It is translated as CATSRDGQSSTDTQYF.

The rearrangement joins TRBV29-1 to TRBJ2-7; no clear D. The CDR3 contains 11 residues. V was clipped by 2 bases and J by 0 bases, with 2 bases between them. Germline assignment: CDR1 SQVTM and CDR2 ANQGSEA. The CDR3 is CSVEHSYEQYF. As DNA, the CDR3 is TGCAGCGTTGAACACTCCTACGAGCAGTACTTC.

V gene TRBV6-5 combines with J gene TRBJ1-5; unclear D gene. This CDR3 has 13 amino acids. Germline CDR1 is MNHEY and CDR2 is SVGAGI. V shed 6 bases and J shed 2 bases, with 8 bases lying between them. DNA of the CDR3: TGTGCCAGCAGCGGCGGGCGCAATCAGCCCCAGCATTTT. Its protein product is CASSGGRNQPQHF.

The chain combines TRBV18 with TRBJ2-4; D may be TRBD1 (6 bases). The V gene lost 3 bases and the J gene lost 6 bases, with 18 bases spanning the gap. The V gene's germline CDR1 is KGHSH and CDR2 LQKENI. The CDR3 loop spans 16 amino acids. DNA for the CDR3: TGTGCCAGCTCACCCCGCAGAACAGGGTTAACAAACATTCAGTACTTC. Translating it yields CASSPRRTGLTNIQYF.

V usage is TRBV7-2 and J usage is TRBJ1-5, with TRBD1 matching 10 bases. Germline V CDR1 and CDR2: SGHTA, FQGNSA. The CDR3 length is 15 residues. V gave up 5 bases and J gave up 6 bases; unmatched junction bases: 7. The CDR3 is CASSPWTGGGQPQHF. CDR3 coding DNA: TGTGCCAGCAGCCCCTGGACAGGGGGAGGTCAGCCCCAGCATTTT.